The 22 T cell receptor beta chains presented below share a single source sample, sequenced in a study of blood T cell repertoires in COVID-19 (dated by TCRdb to the early 2020s). Library method: the immunoSEQ multiplex PCR assay. Held by TCRdb, this immuneACCESS table contains in-frame sequences only and omits some clones. Under half of the omission traces to an unresolved V gene where checked; the cause of the rest is unknown. This sample holds roughly 150,000 clones; about 87% were observed only once. The ten largest clones add up to roughly 2.5% of the sample. The specimen was peripheral blood. The receptor set was obtained from a woman over 75 with COVID-19, enrolled during active disease.

This clone has only one observation. The chain joins TRBV4-1 to TRBJ2-3; 10 nucleotides agree with TRBD2. Germline values: CDR1 MGHRA, CDR2 YSYEKL. The CDR3 totals 15 residues. Trimming cost V 3 bases and J 5 bases; bases outside gene matches: 5. The CDR3 sequence: CASSQGSGRRDTQYF. CDR3 coding DNA: TGCGCCAGCAGCCAGGGTAGCGGGAGGAGAGATACGCAGTATTTT.

The chain carries TRBV5-1 and TRBJ2-1; tentatively, D is TRBD2 (6 bases). Trimming shortened V by 1 base and J by 0 bases, and 8 bases separated the two germline ends. This CDR3 spans 15 amino acids. CDR1 is SGHRS, CDR2 YFSETQ, per germline. The CDR3 sequence: CASSLTGSSYNEQFF. As DNA, the CDR3 is TGCGCCAGCAGCTTGACCGGGAGCTCCTACAATGAGCAGTTCTTC.

J is TRBJ1-1 and V is TRBV6-2 or TRBV6-3, with 7 bases that match TRBD1. The CDR3 runs 15 residues. Germline trimming cut 6 bases from V and 3 bases from J; bases unmatched to any gene: 10. In germline, CDR1 is MNHEY, CDR2 SVGEGT. The CDR3 DNA sequence: TGTGCCAGCAGCGTCCGGGAGGGGGCGGACACTGAAGCTTTCTTT. Its protein is CASSVREGADTEAFF.

This chain links TRBV27 with TRBJ2-1; 10 bases are a match to TRBD1. This CDR3 region has 14 residues. With V trimmed by 6 bases and J by 7 bases, 6 bases remained unmatched. CDR1 is MNHEY and CDR2 is SMNVEV in the germline V gene (reference sequence). As DNA, the CDR3 is TGTGCCAGCAGGTTGGGACAGGGGTGGAATGAGCAGTTCTTC. This encodes CASRLGQGWNEQFF.

This chain links TRBV7-2 with TRBJ1-6; D remains unclear. This CDR3 contains 14 residues. V was cut by 3 bases and J by 6 bases, with 9 bases left in between. From germline, CDR1 is SGHTA and CDR2 FQGNSA. The CDR3 DNA follows: TGTGCCAGCAGCTTCGTGGTCAGTAATTCACCCCTCCACTTT. Its translation: CASSFVVSNSPLHF.

This chain links TRBV28 with TRBJ2-3; 10 bases match TRBD1. The V segment lost 4 bases and the J segment 5 bases; nucleotides outside the gene matches: 6. Germline-derived CDR1 and CDR2 are MDHEN and SYDVKM. The length of the CDR3 is 15 residues. CDR3 in amino acids: CASSSPGQGGDTQYF. DNA of the CDR3: TGTGCCAGCAGTTCGCCCGGACAGGGGGGAGATACGCAGTATTTT.

The genes are TRBV9 and TRBJ2-6; 11 nucleotides agree with TRBD1. V lost 4 bases, J lost 3 bases, and 6 bases stayed unmatched. The CDR3 has 17 residues. In germline, CDR1 is SGDLS, CDR2 YYNGEE. The CDR3 bases are TGTGCCAGCAGCCGGGACAGGGGGATGGGTGGGGCCAACGTCCTGACTTTC. Protein product: CASSRDRGMGGANVLTF.

The CDR3 spells CASSSHRGRSTDTQYF. The CDR3, as DNA: TGTGCCAGCAGTTCTCACAGGGGGCGAAGTACAGATACGCAGTATTTT. V and J are TRBV6-5 and TRBJ2-3, with 9 bases lining up with TRBD1. Trimming at V came to 4 bases and at J to 3 bases, leaving 8 bases not matched to a gene. The CDR3 contains 16 residues. In germline, CDR1 is MNHEY, CDR2 SVGAGI.

The chain joins TRBV2 to TRBJ2-5, with 8 bases that match TRBD1. The CDR3 covers 15 residues. Germline loops: CDR1 SNHLY, CDR2 FYNNEI. Trimming took 1 base from V and 2 from J; bases not matched to a gene: 3. Here the CDR3 DNA reads TGTGCCAGCAGTGAAGAGAGGACAGGGCAAGAGACCCAGTACTTC. This gives the protein CASSEERTGQETQYF.

This clone was detected once. The chain combines TRBV7-9 with TRBJ2-1; tentative D call: TRBD2 (6 bases). This CDR3 is built from 15 residues. V lost 0 bases and J lost 2, with 8 bases in between. The germline gives CDR1 SEHNR, CDR2 FQNEAQ (reference sequence). The CDR3 loop is CASSLAGGTYNEQFF. CDR3 coding DNA: TGTGCCAGCAGCTTAGCGGGAGGCACCTACAATGAGCAGTTCTTC.

There are a few counts of this clone. The J gene is TRBJ1-1, the V gene TRBV6-2 or TRBV6-3, with 7 positions matching TRBD1. The germline V gene has CDR1 MNHEY and CDR2 SVGEGT. CDR3 size: 15 residues. V lost 5 bases and J lost 0; bases outside the gene matches: 6. The CDR3 DNA is TGTGCCAGCAGTCCAGGGGGGAGAATGAACACTGAAGCTTTCTTT. Translation gives CASSPGGRMNTEAFF.

The V and J genes are TRBV19 and TRBJ1-2, with 7 nucleotides matching TRBD1. V lost 6 bases, J lost 3 bases, and 4 bases stayed unmatched. The CDR3 covers 13 residues. Germline values: CDR1 LNHDA, CDR2 SQIVND (reference sequence). The CDR3 nucleotides read TGTGCCAGTAGGAGGGGGCGCGACTATGGCTACACCTTC. This sequence encodes CASRRGRDYGYTF.

This clone has a single count. The gene calls are TRBV5-4 and TRBJ2-1, with TRBD2 matching 10 bases. The CDR3 has 19 amino acids. After removal of 1 base from V and 3 bases from J, the junction contained 13 bases not matched to a gene. Per the germline V gene, CDR1 is SGHNT and CDR2 is YYREEE (reference sequence). CDR3 sequence reads: CASSLYGGSGRLGYNEQFF. The CDR3 bases are TGTGCCAGCAGCTTGTACGGGGGTAGCGGGAGGTTGGGCTACAATGAGCAGTTCTTC.

This clone was recorded many times. V usage is TRBV5-8 and J usage is TRBJ2-3; a possible D gene is TRBD2 (5 bases). Looked up from germline, CDR1 is SGHTS and CDR2 is YDEGEE. V dropped 4 bases and J dropped 6 bases, with 18 bases sitting between them. CDR3 length equals 15 residues. Written as DNA, the CDR3 is TGTGCCAGCAGCCCCCCGGGATCCCTCACGGATACGCAGTATTTT. This translates into CASSPPGSLTDTQYF.

This clone was seen a single time. This chain connects TRBV5-1 to TRBJ2-3; D ambiguous. This CDR3 has 14 amino acids. V was clipped by 1 base and J by 0 bases, with 6 bases between them. The germline V gene has CDR1 SGHRS and CDR2 YFSETQ. CDR3 loop: CASSLFRSTDTQYF. DNA of the CDR3: TGCGCCAGCAGCTTGTTCAGGAGCACAGATACGCAGTATTTT.

This chain joins TRBV4-2 and TRBJ2-7, with 10 bases aligning to TRBD2. Per germline, CDR1 LGHNA and CDR2 YNFKEQ. The CDR3 contains 14 residues. In DNA, the CDR3 is TGTGCAGGAGGAGCGGGAGGGCCCTCCTACGAGCAGTACTTC. It specifies CAGGAGGPSYEQYF.

The chain links TRBV9 to TRBJ2-3; 10 positions match TRBD2. Germline V gene data show CDR1 as SGDLS and CDR2 as YYNGEE. The CDR3 has 18 amino acids. Trimming at V came to 1 base and at J to 3 bases, leaving 11 bases not matched to a gene. CDR3 protein: CASSVSPAGGRGTDTQYF. As DNA, the CDR3 is TGTGCCAGCAGCGTAAGCCCAGCGGGAGGGCGTGGTACAGATACGCAGTATTTT.

The CDR3 spells CASSASGSSYNEQFF. The CDR3, as DNA: TGTGCCAGTAGTGCTAGCGGGAGCTCCTACAATGAGCAGTTCTTC. The chain employs TRBV19 and TRBJ2-1, with TRBD2 identical over 10 bases. In germline, CDR1 is LNHDA, CDR2 SQIVND (reference sequence). This CDR3 comprises 15 residues. With V trimmed by 5 bases and J by 0 bases, 1 base remained unmatched.

The chain carries TRBV9 and TRBJ1-1; TRBD1 matches 9 bases. The CDR3 is 16 residues long. Looked up from germline, CDR1 is SGDLS and CDR2 is YYNGEE. V lost 2 bases and J lost 10; bases outside the gene matches: 15. The chain's CDR3 is CASSVFPGGQGGRAFF. The DNA of the CDR3 is TGTGCCAGCAGCGTCTTCCCCGGGGGACAGGGTGGCAGAGCTTTCTTT.

There are a few counts of this clone. CDR3 region: CASPWREKDYEQYF. The CDR3 DNA is TGTGCCAGCCCGTGGCGGGAGAAGGACTACGAGCAGTACTTC. The rearrangement uses TRBV3-1 (or the pseudogene TRBV3-2) and TRBJ2-7; 7 nucleotides align to TRBD2. J was trimmed by 3 bases and V by 8 bases; bases with no gene match: 10. The germline CDR1 and CDR2 sequences are LGHDT and YNNKEL (reference sequence). The CDR3 has 14 residues.

This clone occurred a few times. The rearrangement uses TRBV14 and TRBJ2-2; the D is unclear. Germline loops: CDR1 SGHDN, CDR2 FVKESK. The V gene lost 2 bases and the J gene lost 6 bases, with 7 bases spanning the gap. The CDR3 covers 13 residues. The CDR3 DNA is TGTGCCAGCAGCCAACTGGCCTCCGGGGAGCTGTTTTTT. It specifies CASSQLASGELFF.

V gene TRBV4-2 combines with J gene TRBJ2-2, with no clear D. V lost 3 bases to trimming and J lost 1 base, with 6 bases between them. The CDR3 has 14 amino acids. Germline CDR1 is LGHNA and CDR2 is YNFKEQ. The CDR3 nucleotides read TGTGCCAGCAGCCAGAGCGAGAACACCGGGGAGCTGTTTTTT. Translated, it gives CASSQSENTGELFF.